The clone carrying this TCR beta chain was observed a single time. This entry comes from a study of shared clonotypes between healthy human individuals. Assay execution proceeded at the deep level. Across several immunoSEQ plates, the genomic DNA of each subset was split evenly. In the sorted-subset replicate PCRs, around 220 ng DNA, around 30,000 T cell genomes, was used. Clones were sequenced by immunoSEQ multiplex PCR, and TCRdb holds only the in-frame ones, with some missing. The sample lists 950,000 to 1,100,000 clones, roughly 74% occurring once. Between the trimmed V and J ends, which lost 4 bases and 8 bases, there was a span of 23 bases. The CDR3 covers 16 residues. Germline V gene lookup returns CDR1 MNHEY and CDR2 SVGAGI. Donors were Caucasian adults residing in Nashville, Tennessee, USA.

The source material was memory CD4+ T cells from PBMCs. The subset: CD45RA-negative fraction. This sequence joins TRBV6-5 and TRBJ2-5; weak D call: TRBD2 (6 bases). This receptor was identified in a man younger than 30 in good health. Some clones in this sample may be carry-over from other donors' samples. CDR3 loop: CASSSTSSGGAGTQYF. CDR3 sequence (DNA): TGTGCCAGCAGTTCTACGAGTAGCGGAGGGGCAGGCACCCAGTACTTC.